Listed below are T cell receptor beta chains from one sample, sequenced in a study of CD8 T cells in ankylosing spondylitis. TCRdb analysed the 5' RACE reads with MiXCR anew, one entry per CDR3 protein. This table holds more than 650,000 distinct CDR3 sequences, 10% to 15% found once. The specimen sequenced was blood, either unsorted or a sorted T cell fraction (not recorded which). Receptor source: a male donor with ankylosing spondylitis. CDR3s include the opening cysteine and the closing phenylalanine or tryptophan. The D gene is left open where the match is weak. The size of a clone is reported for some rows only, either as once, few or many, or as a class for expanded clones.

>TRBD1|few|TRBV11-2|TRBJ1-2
CASSSYRGGDLPNYGYTF
TGTGCCAGCAGCTCCTACAGGGGTGGGGACCTACCTAACTATGGCTACACCTTC
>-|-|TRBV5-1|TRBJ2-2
CASSPGTFPGELFF
TGCGCCAGCAGCCCGGGGACCTTTCCCGGGGAGCTGTTTTTT
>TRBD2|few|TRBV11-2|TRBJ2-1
CASSQGGSGGAFEQFF
TGTGCCAGCAGCCAAGGGGGTAGCGGGGGGGCTTTTGAGCAGTTCTTC
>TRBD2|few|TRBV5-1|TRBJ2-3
CASSIPTSGGTDTQYF
TGCGCCAGCAGCATACCTACTAGCGGGGGCACAGATACGCAGTATTTT
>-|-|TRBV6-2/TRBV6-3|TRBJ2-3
CASTGAADTQYF
TGTGCCAGCACAGGGGCGGCAGATACGCAGTATTTT
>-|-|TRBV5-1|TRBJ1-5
CASSYGVSGTGQPQHF
TGCGCCAGCAGCTATGGGGTCTCGGGGACGGGTCAGCCCCAGCATTTT
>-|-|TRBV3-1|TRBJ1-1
CASSQYPGIGTEAFF
TGTGCCAGCAGCCAGTACCCAGGGATTGGTACTGAAGCTTTCTTT
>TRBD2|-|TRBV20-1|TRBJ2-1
CSASRILAGGPKVNEQFF
TGCAGTGCTAGTAGGATACTAGCGGGGGGGCCTAAAGTCAATGAGCAGTTCTTC
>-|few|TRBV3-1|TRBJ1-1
CASTHRANTEAFF
TGTGCCAGCACCCATAGGGCGAACACTGAAGCTTTCTTT
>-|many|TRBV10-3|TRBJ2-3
CAISGLAQSTDTQYF
TGTGCCATCAGTGGTCTAGCGCAAAGCACAGATACGCAGTATTTT
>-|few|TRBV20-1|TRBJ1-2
CSARVGGAYYGYTF
TGCAGTGCTAGAGTTGGAGGGGCCTATTATGGCTACACCTTC
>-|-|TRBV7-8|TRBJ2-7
CASSLGGFLYEQYF
TGTGCCAGCAGCTTAGGCGGTTTTCTCTACGAGCAGTACTTC
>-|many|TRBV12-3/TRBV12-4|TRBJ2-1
CASRKSGSSYNEQFF
TGTGCCAGCAGAAAATCCGGGAGCTCCTACAATGAGCAGTTCTTC
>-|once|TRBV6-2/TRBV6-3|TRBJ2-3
CASIDRDSSTDTQYF
TGTGCCAGCATAGACCGGGACTCTTCCACAGATACGCAGTATTTT
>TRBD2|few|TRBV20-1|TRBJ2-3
CSAQLAGRTDTQYF
TGCAGTGCCCAACTAGCGGGAAGGACAGATACGCAGTATTTT
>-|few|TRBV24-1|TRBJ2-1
CATSDSLRGYNEQFF
TGTGCCACCAGTGATTCCCTAAGGGGATACAATGAGCAGTTCTTC
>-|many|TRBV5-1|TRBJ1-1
CASSSLNGVTEAFF
TGCGCCAGCAGCTCCCTAAACGGAGTGACTGAGGCTTTCTTT